This T cell receptor beta chain stems from a study of T cell responses to AZD1222 COVID-19 vaccine. The repertoire was sequenced with immunoSEQ multiplex PCR; TCRdb's copy has only in-frame clones and lacks some. The sample contains about 73,000 clones, roughly nine tenths of which appear only once. Study results and caveats: Donors were chiefly white British, with a greater number of females, and clonal diversity was perhaps underestimated. Every sample of the repertoires postdated the peak T cell response.

In this sample, this clone turned up once. Its antigen is undetermined. This CDR3 has 14 amino acids. V lost 4 bases, J lost 2 bases, and 11 bases lay in between. Germline assignment: CDR1 MGHRA and CDR2 YSYEKL. The sample here was peripheral blood, taken 28 days after the second AZD1222 dose. The chain has TRBV4-1 and TRBJ1-2; TRBD1 might be the D (5 bases). This receptor was taken from an adult who received the AZD1222 COVID-19 vaccine. This chain's CDR3 is CASSRTGANYGYTF. CDR3 bases: TGCGCCAGCAGCCGGACCGGGGCCAACTATGGCTACACCTTC.